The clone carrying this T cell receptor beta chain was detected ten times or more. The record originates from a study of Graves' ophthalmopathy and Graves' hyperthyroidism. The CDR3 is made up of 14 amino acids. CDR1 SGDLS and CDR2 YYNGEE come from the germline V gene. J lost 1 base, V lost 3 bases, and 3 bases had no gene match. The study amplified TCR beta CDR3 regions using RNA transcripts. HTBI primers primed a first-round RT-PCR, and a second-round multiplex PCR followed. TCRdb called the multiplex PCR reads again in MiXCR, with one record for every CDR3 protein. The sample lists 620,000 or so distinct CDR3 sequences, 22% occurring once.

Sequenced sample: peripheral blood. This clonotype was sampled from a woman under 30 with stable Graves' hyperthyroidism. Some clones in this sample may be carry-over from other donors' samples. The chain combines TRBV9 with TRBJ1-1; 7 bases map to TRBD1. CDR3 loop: CASSADRTNTEAFF. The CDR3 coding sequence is TGTGCCAGCAGCGCGGACAGGACGAACACTGAAGCTTTCTTT.